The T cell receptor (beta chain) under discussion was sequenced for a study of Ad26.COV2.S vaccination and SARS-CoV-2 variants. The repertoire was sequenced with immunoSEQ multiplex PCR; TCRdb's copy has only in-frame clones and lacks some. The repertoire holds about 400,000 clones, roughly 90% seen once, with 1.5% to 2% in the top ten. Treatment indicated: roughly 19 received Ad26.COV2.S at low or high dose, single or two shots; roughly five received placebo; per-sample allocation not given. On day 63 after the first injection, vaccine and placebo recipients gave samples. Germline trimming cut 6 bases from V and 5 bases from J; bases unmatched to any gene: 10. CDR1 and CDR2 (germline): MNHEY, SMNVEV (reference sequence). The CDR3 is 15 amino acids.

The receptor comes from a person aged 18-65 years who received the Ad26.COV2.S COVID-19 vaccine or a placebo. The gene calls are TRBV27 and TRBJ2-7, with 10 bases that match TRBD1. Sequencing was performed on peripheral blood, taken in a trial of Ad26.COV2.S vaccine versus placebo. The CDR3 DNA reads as TGTGCCAGCAGACAAGGGACAGGGGTAGGAAACGAGCAGTACTTC. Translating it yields CASRQGTGVGNEQYF.